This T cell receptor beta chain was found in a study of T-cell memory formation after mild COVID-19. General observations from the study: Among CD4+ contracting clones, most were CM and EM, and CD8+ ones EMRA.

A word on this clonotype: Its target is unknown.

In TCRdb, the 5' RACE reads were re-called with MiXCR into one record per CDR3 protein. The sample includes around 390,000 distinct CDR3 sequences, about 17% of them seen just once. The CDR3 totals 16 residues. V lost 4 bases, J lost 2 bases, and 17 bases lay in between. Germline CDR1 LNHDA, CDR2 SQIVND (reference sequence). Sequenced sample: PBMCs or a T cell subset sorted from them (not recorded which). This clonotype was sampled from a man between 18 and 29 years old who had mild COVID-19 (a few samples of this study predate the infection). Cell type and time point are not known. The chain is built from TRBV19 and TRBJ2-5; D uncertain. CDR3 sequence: CASSTLVSYLQETQYF. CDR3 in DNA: TGTGCCAGTAGTACCCTGGTCAGCTATTTACAAGAGACCCAGTACTTC.